The rows below give T cell receptor beta chains drawn from one sample of a study of T cell responses to AZD1222 COVID-19 vaccine. The method was immunoSEQ multiplex PCR; TCRdb's version includes in-frame clones alone and lacks a portion of them. The profile shows approximately 180,000 clones, approximately 92% of them singletons. Specimen: peripheral blood, collected 28 days after the second dose of the MenACWY control vaccine. These receptors were obtained from an adult who received the MenACWY meningococcal vaccine as a control. CDR3s include the opening cysteine and the closing phenylalanine or tryptophan.

>TRBJ1-3|TRBV7-2
CASSLHRGMGNTIYF
>TRBJ2-3|TRBV5-1
CASSPGLAGAGDTQYF
>TRBJ2-5|TRBV9
CASSEGGGLETQYF
>TRBJ1-1|TRBV18
CASSPGQRGGAFF
>TRBJ1-6|TRBV11-2
CASSPPVGSPLHF
>TRBJ1-5|TRBV19
CASSTDRGGNQPQHF
>TRBJ1-1|TRBV6-5
CASRPDRRNTEAFF
>TRBJ1-6|TRBV5-1
CASSRDRVPNSPLHF
>TRBJ2-1|TRBV2
CASGGRGREQFF
>TRBJ1-2|TRBV7-2
CASSPLRGGAQAYGYTF
>TRBJ1-3|TRBV28
CASRTQGAQGSGNTIYF
>TRBJ1-1|TRBV7-3
CASSLTGGSVTEAFF
>TRBJ2-7|TRBV18
CASSRDLRSEQYF
>TRBJ2-1|TRBV5-4
CASSATSGGYNEQFF
>TRBJ2-7|TRBV2
CASSDPGQGLYF
>TRBJ1-1|TRBV11-2
CASSFMGTGTTEAFF
>TRBJ1-1|TRBV12-3/TRBV12-4
CASSFARNTEAFF
>TRBJ2-1|TRBV19
CASMSNRAYSYNEQFF
>TRBJ1-4|TRBV2
CASRKGRQNEKLFF
>TRBJ2-7|TRBV28
CASKADRGPYEQYF
>TRBJ1-1|TRBV7-9
CASSSRGNMNTEAFF
>TRBJ1-6|TRBV3-1/TRBV3-2
CASSSRDSYNSPLHF
>TRBJ1-1|TRBV10-3
CAIRDRPAEAFF
>TRBJ1-1|TRBV6-5
CASSNHGVAFF
>TRBJ2-7|TRBV19
CASGQAYEQYF
>TRBJ2-1|TRBV20-1
CSASGTSNNEQFF
>TRBJ2-7|TRBV29-1
CSAVLTGSEQYF
>TRBJ1-1|TRBV6-5
CASRRNTEAFF
>TRBJ1-4|TRBV6-1
CASSEALKGWRGRNNEKLFF
>TRBJ2-1|TRBV21-1
CASSIGKNSYNEQFF
>TRBJ1-6|TRBV9
CASSVNSGTHSPLHF
>TRBJ1-6|TRBV11-2
CASSLRQGSESSYNSPLHF
>TRBJ1-5|TRBV30
CAWSETGVPQHF
>TRBJ1-1|TRBV9
CASSPGTGASNTEAFF
>TRBJ1-1|TRBV5-1
CASSSGPSNTEAFF
>TRBJ1-1|TRBV2
CASSVVGLNTEAFF
>TRBJ1-2|TRBV7-9
CASSSDGLASYTF
>TRBJ1-3|TRBV6-5
CASKRASSAGNTIYF
>TRBJ2-1|TRBV10-3
CAISESGAFYNEQFF
>TRBJ1-4|TRBV7-9
CASSPRREGEKLFF
>TRBJ2-5|TRBV27
CASSLSPTAYQETQYF
>TRBJ2-1|TRBV9
CASSVEQVAGSEQFF
>TRBJ1-2|TRBV29-1
CSVAGLAADYGYTF
>TRBJ1-2|TRBV5-1
CASSLGIESNYGYTF
>TRBJ1-6|TRBV30
CAWSLGGESPLHF
>TRBJ1-2|TRBV7-9
CASSLGRSDGYTF
>TRBJ2-5|TRBV18
CASSPQETQYF
>TRBJ2-5|TRBV7-2
CASSPRGSETQYF
>TRBJ2-5|TRBV7-9
CASSNVRGGRETQYF
>TRBJ1-6|TRBV7-6
CASSLVGGADSPLHF
>TRBJ1-1|TRBV5-1
CASSPTDSYTEAFF
>TRBJ1-4|TRBV18
CASSPSGQRIATNEKLFF